This T cell receptor (beta chain) was found in a study of early T cells in non-severe SARS-CoV-2 infection. Study summary: Chains from this unsorted whole-blood bulk RNA could not be paired.

Each cDNA molecule carried a unique molecular identifier. A single record per CDR3 protein comes from TCRdb applying MiXCR to the 5' RACE reads. The sample includes tens of thousands of distinct CDR3 sequences, roughly 9.3% of them seen just once. Trimming left V 2 bases short and J 6 bases short, with 16 bases between. Germline V CDR1 and CDR2: SGHAT, FQNNGV. There are 16 residues in the CDR3. This clonotype was counted at least ten times. Specimen: whole blood. This clonotype was obtained from an adult who was a healthcare worker with PCR-confirmed SARS-CoV-2 infection or an uninfected control (not recorded which). The chain combines TRBV11-2 with TRBJ2-2, with a possible D match to TRBD1 (5 bases). The CDR3 is CASSLNPREGSGELFF. The CDR3 coding sequence is TGTGCCAGCAGCTTAAATCCCAGGGAAGGATCCGGGGAGCTGTTTTTT.